Following are 24 T cell receptor beta chains from one sample sequenced in a study of blood T cell repertoires in COVID-19. This table comes from immunoSEQ multiplex PCR, and its TCRdb copy is limited to in-frame clones, with some not included. The table shows about 370,000 clones, with 70% to 90% occurring only once. The sequenced sample consisted of peripheral blood. The receptor set was obtained from a young woman with COVID-19, enrolled during active disease.

J is TRBJ2-3 and V is TRBV24-1, with 7 bases fitting TRBD1. Trimming took 0 bases from V and 2 from J; bases not matched to a gene: 4. The CDR3 has 16 residues. Germline V gene data show CDR1 as KGHDR and CDR2 as SFDVKD. The chain's CDR3 is CATSDLTGASTDTQYF. The DNA of the CDR3 is TGTGCCACCAGTGATTTGACAGGGGCCTCCACAGATACGCAGTATTTT.

The rearrangement joins TRBV3-1 (or the pseudogene TRBV3-2) to TRBJ2-1; 9 nucleotides line up with TRBD2. The V and J ends lost 1 base and 9 bases, in that order; junction bases with no gene match: 10. CDR3 length equals 16 residues. Germline V gives CDR1 LGHDT, CDR2 YNNKEL (reference sequence). CDR3 sequence: CASSQVSAGGTGEQFF. The CDR3, as DNA: TGTGCCAGCAGCCAAGTTTCCGCGGGAGGGACTGGTGAGCAGTTCTTC.

The CDR3 region is CASSFLGLAGEVEQYF. The DNA of the CDR3 is TGTGCCAGTAGTTTCCTAGGACTAGCGGGAGAGGTTGAGCAGTACTTC. The chain is built from TRBV19 and TRBJ2-7; 13 nucleotides align to TRBD2. With 5 bases clipped from V and 7 bases from J, the junction kept 11 bases outside the gene matches. Germline-derived CDR1 and CDR2 are LNHDA and SQIVND (reference sequence). The CDR3 totals 16 residues.

V and J are TRBV19 and TRBJ2-2; 7 bases agree with TRBD1. The V and J ends lost 5 bases and 2 bases, in that order; junction bases with no gene match: 5. CDR1 and CDR2 (germline): LNHDA, SQIVND (reference sequence). The CDR3 spans 15 residues. The CDR3 loop reads CASSPGTANTGELFF. CDR3 DNA sequence: TGTGCCAGTAGTCCCGGGACAGCCAACACCGGGGAGCTGTTTTTT.

The gene calls are TRBV11-3 and TRBJ2-2; perhaps TRBD1 as D (6 bases). Germline V gene data show CDR1 as SGHNT and CDR2 as YENEEA. The V gene lost 4 bases and the J gene lost 5 bases, with 14 bases spanning the gap. The length of the CDR3 is 15 residues. In nucleotides, the CDR3 is TGTGCCAGCAGCTCGACAGGAGCTATAACCGGGGAGCTGTTTTTT. Protein: CASSSTGAITGELFF.

In DNA, the CDR3 is TGTGCCAGCAGTTTAGACTACATGTCGGAGCAGTACTTC. As protein: CASSLDYMSEQYF. V gene TRBV12-3 or TRBV12-4 combines with J gene TRBJ2-7; no firm D call. This CDR3 region has 13 residues. Trimming took 1 base from V and 7 from J, leaving 11 bases between them.

The CDR3 reads CASSLDYRVETQYF. CDR3 sequence (DNA): TGTGCCAGCTCCCTAGACTACAGGGTAGAGACCCAGTACTTC. The V call is TRBV9, the J call TRBJ2-5, with D possibly TRBD1 on 6 matching bases. Germline V gene lookup returns CDR1 SGDLS and CDR2 YYNGEE. The CDR3 spans 14 residues. V was trimmed by 7 bases and J by 4 bases, leaving 17 bases between them.

The V gene is TRBV20-1, the J gene TRBJ2-7; TRBD2 matches at 7 bases. V was clipped by 7 bases and J by 3 bases; unmatched bases: 3. This CDR3 region has 11 residues. Germline CDR1 reads DFQATT; CDR2 reads SNEGSKA (reference sequence). The CDR3: CSGLALYEQYF. CDR3 sequence (DNA): TGCAGTGGACTAGCTCTCTACGAGCAGTACTTC.

This chain connects TRBV9 to TRBJ1-5; 8 nucleotides agree with TRBD1. Germline CDR1 is SGDLS and CDR2 is YYNGEE. CDR3 size: 19 residues. J lost 0 bases, V lost 3 bases, and 14 bases had no gene match. CDR3 sequence (DNA): TGTGCCAGCAGCGACTTAGGATTGGACAGGGAAATTAGCAATCAGCCCCAGCATTTT. Translated, it gives CASSDLGLDREISNQPQHF.

The CDR3, as DNA: TGTGCCTGGAGTGTAATCGCGGGAGGTGGCGAGCAGTACTTC. Translation: CAWSVIAGGGEQYF. V is TRBV30 and J is TRBJ2-7, with 8 bases aligning to TRBD2. The J segment lost 6 bases and the V segment lost 0 bases, leaving 7 bases of the junction unmatched. The CDR3 length is 14 residues. Germline V gives CDR1 GTSNPN, CDR2 SVGIG (reference sequence).

The chain joins TRBV28 to TRBJ2-7, with 9 bases identical to TRBD2. The CDR3 sequence is 14 residues long. Trimming took 3 bases from V and 3 from J; bases not matched to a gene: 3. Germline assignment: CDR1 MDHEN and CDR2 SYDVKM. CDR3 DNA: TGTGCCAGCAGTTTGGGGACTAGCATCTACGAGCAGTACTTC. Protein: CASSLGTSIYEQYF. The complete variable domain, with remaining parts taken from reference TRBV28 and TRBJ2-7, reads DVKVTQSSRYLVKRTGEKVFLECVQDMDHENMFWYRQDPGLGLRLIYFSYDVKMKEKGDIPEGYSVSREKKERFSLILESASTNQTSMYLCASSLGTSIYEQYFGPGTRLTVT.

V and J are TRBV19 and TRBJ2-2; D uncertain. V lost 3 bases and J 3 bases, leaving 11 bases between the germline ends. Germline V gene lookup returns CDR1 LNHDA and CDR2 SQIVND (reference sequence). CDR3 size: 15 residues. Here the CDR3 reads CASSMSRIYTGELFF. DNA of the CDR3: TGTGCCAGTAGTATGTCGAGGATATACACCGGGGAGCTGTTTTTT.

This chain connects TRBV5-1 to TRBJ2-7; TRBD1 aligns across 7 bases. The length of the CDR3 is 15 residues. J lost 1 base, V lost 0 bases, and 4 bases had no gene match. Germline V gene lookup returns CDR1 SGHRS and CDR2 YFSETQ. The CDR3 nucleotides read TGCGCCAGCAGCTTGGGACAGGGAATTTCCTACGAGCAGTACTTC. Amino acid sequence: CASSLGQGISYEQYF.

J is TRBJ2-5 and V is TRBV5-1, with 7 positions matching TRBD2. This CDR3 is 15 amino acids long. The V gene end was trimmed by 2 bases and the J gene end by 5 bases; junction bases not matched to a gene: 9. Germline V lookup: CDR1 SGHRS, CDR2 YFSETQ. The CDR3 nucleotides read TGCGCCAGCAGCTTTGGGGGAGGGCTGGGGGAGACCCAGTACTTC. Residues: CASSFGGGLGETQYF. Based on the CDR3 plus reference TRBV5-1 and TRBJ2-5, the full variable domain is KAGVTQTPRYLIKTRGQQVTLSCSPISGHRSVSWYQQTPGQGLQFLFEYFSETQRNKGNFPGRFSGRQFSNSRSEMNVSTLELGDSALYLCASSFGGGLGETQYFGPGTRLLVL.

V usage is TRBV3-1 (or the pseudogene TRBV3-2) and J usage is TRBJ2-1; D gene unclear. The germline CDR1 and CDR2 sequences are LGHDT and YNNKEL (reference sequence). CDR3 size: 11 residues. Trimming took 2 bases from V and 9 from J, leaving 5 bases between them. CDR3 in DNA: TGTGCCAGCAGCCAATCCCTTGAGCAGTTCTTC. Encoded protein: CASSQSLEQFF.

The chain recombines TRBV9 with TRBJ1-2, with no clear D. The CDR3 runs 13 residues. Germline CDR1 reads SGDLS; CDR2 reads YYNGEE. The V end lost 0 bases, the J end lost 5 bases, and 8 bases lay between the germline ends. The CDR3 sequence: CASSVGHLYGYTF. The CDR3 DNA reads as TGTGCCAGCAGCGTAGGGCATCTTTATGGCTACACCTTC.

This clone has just a few counts. V is TRBV29-1 and J is TRBJ1-1; D might be TRBD1 (6 bases). Germline V gives CDR1 SQVTM, CDR2 ANQGSEA. V lost 6 bases and J 0 bases, leaving 14 bases between the germline ends. The CDR3 length is 14 residues. The chain's CDR3 is CSVKKAGVNTEAFF. The CDR3 coding sequence is TGCAGCGTAAAGAAGGCAGGGGTGAACACTGAAGCTTTCTTT.

V and J are TRBV6-6 and TRBJ1-1; D remains unclear. The CDR3 sequence is 13 residues long. Germline CDR1 and CDR2: MNHNY and SVGAGI (reference sequence). V was pared by 2 bases and J by 11 bases, with 15 bases between. CDR3: CASSYPTAARAFF. CDR3 DNA: TGTGCCAGCAGTTACCCTACGGCCGCGAGGGCTTTCTTT.

The chain joins TRBV6-2 or TRBV6-3 to TRBJ1-2; TRBD1 aligns across 7 bases. Trimming cost V 5 bases and J 0 bases; bases outside gene matches: 6. Germline-derived CDR1 and CDR2 are MNHEY and SVGEGT. The CDR3 extends over 15 amino acids. This CDR3 reads CASSRTGATNYGYTF. CDR3 DNA sequence: TGTGCCAGCAGTCGAACAGGGGCCACTAACTATGGCTACACCTTC.

The chain is built from TRBV7-3 and TRBJ2-7; TRBD2 might be the D (7 bases). This CDR3 has 16 amino acids. CDR1 is SGHTA and CDR2 is FQGTGA in the germline V gene. V shed 5 bases and J shed 3 bases, with 20 bases lying between them. As DNA, the CDR3 is TGTGCCAGCAGCCTCAGGGGCGGGGGAAGCCACTACGAGCAGTACTTC. Its translation: CASSLRGGGSHYEQYF.

V gene TRBV28 combines with J gene TRBJ2-3; 9 bases map to TRBD2. The germline V gene encodes CDR1 MDHEN and CDR2 SYDVKM. J lost 7 bases, V lost 6 bases, and 14 bases had no gene match. This CDR3 region has 16 residues. The CDR3 region is CASSSQTSGRWNTQYF. CDR3 nucleotides: TGTGCCAGCAGCTCCCAGACTAGCGGACGGTGGAATACGCAGTATTTT.

This chain joins TRBV2 and TRBJ2-7, with D maybe TRBD1 (6 bases). The CDR3 contains 13 residues. Per germline, CDR1 SNHLY and CDR2 FYNNEI. Between the trimmed V and J ends, which lost 4 bases and 5 bases, there was a span of 12 bases. In DNA, the CDR3 is TGTGCCAGCAGTGTTACAGGGATCAACGAGCAGTACTTC. As protein: CASSVTGINEQYF.

The chain uses TRBV5-1 and TRBJ2-5; TRBD1 agrees at 8 bases. Germline CDR1 reads SGHRS; CDR2 reads YFSETQ. CDR3 length equals 14 residues. With 3 bases clipped from V and 4 bases from J, the junction kept 5 bases outside the gene matches. DNA for the CDR3: TGCGCCAGCAGCTCCCGACAGGGGAGAGAGACCCAGTACTTC. It translates to CASSSRQGRETQYF.

The chain has TRBV7-8 and TRBJ1-2; D may be TRBD1 (5 bases). V lost 3 bases and J lost 1, with 9 bases in between. The CDR3 is 14 residues long. From germline, CDR1 is SGHVS and CDR2 FQNEAQ. The CDR3 loop is CASSFGTYNYGYTF. CDR3 bases: TGTGCCAGCAGCTTCGGGACTTATAACTATGGCTACACCTTC.